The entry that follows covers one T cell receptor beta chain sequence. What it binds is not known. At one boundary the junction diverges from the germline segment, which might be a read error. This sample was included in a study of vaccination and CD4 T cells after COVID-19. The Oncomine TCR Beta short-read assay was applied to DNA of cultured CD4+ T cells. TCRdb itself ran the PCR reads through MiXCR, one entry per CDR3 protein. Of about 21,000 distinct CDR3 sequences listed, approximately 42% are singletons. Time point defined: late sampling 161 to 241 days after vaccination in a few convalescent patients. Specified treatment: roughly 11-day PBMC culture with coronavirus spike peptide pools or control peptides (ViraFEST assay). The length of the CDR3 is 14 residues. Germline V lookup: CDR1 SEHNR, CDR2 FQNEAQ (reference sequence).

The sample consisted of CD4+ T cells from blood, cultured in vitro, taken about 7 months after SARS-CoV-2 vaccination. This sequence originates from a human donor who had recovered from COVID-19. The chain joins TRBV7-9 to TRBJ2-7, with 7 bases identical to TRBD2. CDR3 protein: CAGSLEGLLYEQYF. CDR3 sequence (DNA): TGTGCCGGCAGCTTAGAGGGACTATTGTACGAGCAGTACTTC.